The clone carrying this TCR beta chain was detected a few times. Data came from immunoSEQ multiplex PCR; TCRdb stores just in-frame clones and leaves some out. The sample has a few thousand clones, approximately 96% seen once. The sample belongs to a study of control samples from healthy donors and cancer patients. The germline gives CDR1 LNHDA, CDR2 SQIVND (reference sequence). Between the trimmed V and J ends, which lost 3 bases and 5 bases, there was a span of 14 bases. The CDR3 sequence is 15 residues long. The gene calls are TRBV19 and TRBJ1-5; D unclear. The sequencing sample was made of PBMCs. The receptor's source is a man aged 70-80 years with colorectal cancer. DNA of the CDR3: TGTGCCAGTAGTATGGGGTCCGTTTTGTATCAGCCCCAGCATTTT. As protein: CASSMGSVLYQPQHF.